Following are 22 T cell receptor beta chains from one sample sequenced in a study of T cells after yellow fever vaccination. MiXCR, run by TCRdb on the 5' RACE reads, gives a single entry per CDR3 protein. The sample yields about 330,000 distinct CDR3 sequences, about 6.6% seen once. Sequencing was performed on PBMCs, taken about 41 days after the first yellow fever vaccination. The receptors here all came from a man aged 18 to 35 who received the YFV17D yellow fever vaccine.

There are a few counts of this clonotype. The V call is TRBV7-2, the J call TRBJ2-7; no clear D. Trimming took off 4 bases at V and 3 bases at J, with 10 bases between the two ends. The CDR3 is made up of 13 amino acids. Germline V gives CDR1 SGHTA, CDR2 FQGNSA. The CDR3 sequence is CASSSSRGYEQYF. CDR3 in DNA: TGTGCCAGCAGCTCGTCGCGAGGCTACGAGCAGTACTTC.

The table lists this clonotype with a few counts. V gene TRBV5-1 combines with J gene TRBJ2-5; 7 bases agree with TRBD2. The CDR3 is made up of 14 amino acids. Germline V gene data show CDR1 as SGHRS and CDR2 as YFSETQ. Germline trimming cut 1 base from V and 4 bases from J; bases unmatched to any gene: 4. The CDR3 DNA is TGCGCCAGCAGCTTGAGGAGGGAGGGAGAGACCCAGTACTTC. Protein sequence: CASSLRREGETQYF.

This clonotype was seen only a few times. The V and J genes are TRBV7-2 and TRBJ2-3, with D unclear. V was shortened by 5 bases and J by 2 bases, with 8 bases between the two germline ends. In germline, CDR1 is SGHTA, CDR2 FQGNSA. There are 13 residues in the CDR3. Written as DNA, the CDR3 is TGTGCCAGCAGCCGTCCATACACAGATACGCAGTATTTT. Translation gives CASSRPYTDTQYF.

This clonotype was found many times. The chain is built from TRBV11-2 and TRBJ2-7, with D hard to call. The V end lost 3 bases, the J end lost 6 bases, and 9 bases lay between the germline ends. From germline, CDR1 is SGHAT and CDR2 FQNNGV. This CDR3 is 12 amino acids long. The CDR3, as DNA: TGTGCCAGCAGCTTCGTGGGCTTCGAGCAGTACGTC. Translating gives CASSFVGFEQYV.

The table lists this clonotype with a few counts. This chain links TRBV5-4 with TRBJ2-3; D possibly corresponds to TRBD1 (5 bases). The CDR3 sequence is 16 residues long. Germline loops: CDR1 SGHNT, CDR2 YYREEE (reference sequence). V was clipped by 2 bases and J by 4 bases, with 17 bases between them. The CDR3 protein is CASSFLSFRAPDTQYF. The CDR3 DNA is TGTGCCAGCAGCTTCTTAAGTTTCAGGGCCCCAGATACGCAGTATTTT.

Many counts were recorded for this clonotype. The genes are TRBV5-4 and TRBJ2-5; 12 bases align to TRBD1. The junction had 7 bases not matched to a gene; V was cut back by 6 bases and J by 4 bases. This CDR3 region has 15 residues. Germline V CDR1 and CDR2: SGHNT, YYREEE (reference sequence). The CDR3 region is CASMSGTGGGETQYF. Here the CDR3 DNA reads TGTGCCAGCATGTCTGGGACAGGGGGCGGAGAGACCCAGTACTTC.

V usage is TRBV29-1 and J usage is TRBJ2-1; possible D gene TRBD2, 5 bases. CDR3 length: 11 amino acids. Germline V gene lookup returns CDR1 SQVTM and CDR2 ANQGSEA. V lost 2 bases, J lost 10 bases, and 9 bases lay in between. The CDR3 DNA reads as TGCAGCGTTGAAAGGCTAGCAGAGCAGTTCTTC. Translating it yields CSVERLAEQFF.

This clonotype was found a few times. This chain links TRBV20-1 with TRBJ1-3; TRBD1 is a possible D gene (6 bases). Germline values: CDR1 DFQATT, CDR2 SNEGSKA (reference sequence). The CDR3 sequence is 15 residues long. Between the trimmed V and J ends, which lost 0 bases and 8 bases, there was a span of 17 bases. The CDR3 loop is CSARDPRGGADTIYF. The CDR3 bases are TGCAGTGCTAGAGATCCTCGAGGGGGAGCGGACACCATATATTTT.

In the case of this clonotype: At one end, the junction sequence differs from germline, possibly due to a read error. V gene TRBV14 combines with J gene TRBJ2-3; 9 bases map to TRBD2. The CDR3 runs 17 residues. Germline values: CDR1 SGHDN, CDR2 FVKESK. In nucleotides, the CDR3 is TGTCCCAGCAGCCACCCGGGCCTAGCGGGGACAACAGATACGCAGTATTTT. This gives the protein CPSSHPGLAGTTDTQYF.

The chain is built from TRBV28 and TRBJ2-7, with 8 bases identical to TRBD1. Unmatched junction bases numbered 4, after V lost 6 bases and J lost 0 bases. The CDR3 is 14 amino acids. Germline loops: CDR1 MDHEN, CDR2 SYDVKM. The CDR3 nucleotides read TGTGCCAGCAGGTCCGGACAGGGCTCCTACGAGCAGTACGTC. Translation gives CASRSGQGSYEQYV.

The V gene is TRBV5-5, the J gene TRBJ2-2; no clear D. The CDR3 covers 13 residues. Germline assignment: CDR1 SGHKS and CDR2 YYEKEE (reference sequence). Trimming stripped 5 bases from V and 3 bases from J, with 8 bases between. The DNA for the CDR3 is TGTGCCAGCAGTAAGGTGGACACCGGGGAGCTGTTTTTT. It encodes CASSKVDTGELFF.

The DNA for the CDR3 is TGTGCCAGCAGCTTAGAAGCGGAGTTTGGGGCGAGAATAGCCAAAAACATTCAGTACTTC. This codes for CASSLEAEFGARIAKNIQYF. The gene calls are TRBV7-6 and TRBJ2-4, with D possibly called TRBD1 or TRBD2 (5 bases each). Deletions cut 1 base from V and 0 bases from J, with 22 bases between. Germline CDR1 and CDR2: SGHVS and FNYEAQ. The CDR3 has 20 residues.

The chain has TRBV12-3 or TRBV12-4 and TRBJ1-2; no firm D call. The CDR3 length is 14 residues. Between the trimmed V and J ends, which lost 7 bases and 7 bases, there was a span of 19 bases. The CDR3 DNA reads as TGTGCCAGCACCAACCGGGGAGGGAAGGGTGGCTACACCTTC. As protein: CASTNRGGKGGYTF.

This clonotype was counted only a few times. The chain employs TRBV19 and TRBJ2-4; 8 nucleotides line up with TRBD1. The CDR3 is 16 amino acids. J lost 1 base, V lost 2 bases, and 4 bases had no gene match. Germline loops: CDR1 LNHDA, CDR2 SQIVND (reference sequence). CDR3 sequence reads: CASSIPGQGAKNIQYF. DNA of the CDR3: TGTGCCAGTAGTATACCAGGACAGGGCGCCAAAAACATTCAGTACTTC. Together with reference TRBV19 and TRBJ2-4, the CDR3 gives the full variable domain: DGGITQSPKYLFRKEGQNVTLSCEQNLNHDAMYWYRQDPGQGLRLIYYSQIVNDFQKGDIAEGYSVSREKKESFPLTVTSAQKNPTAFYLCASSIPGQGAKNIQYFGAGTRLSVL.

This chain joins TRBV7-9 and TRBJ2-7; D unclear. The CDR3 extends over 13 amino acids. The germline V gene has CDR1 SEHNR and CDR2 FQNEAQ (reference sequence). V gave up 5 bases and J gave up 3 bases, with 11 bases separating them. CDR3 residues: CASSERVYYEQYF. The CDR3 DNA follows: TGTGCCAGCAGCGAAAGGGTCTACTACGAGCAGTACTTC. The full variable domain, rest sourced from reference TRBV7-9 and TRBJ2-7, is DTGVSQNPRHKITKRGQNVTFRCDPISEHNRLYWYRQTLGQGPEFLTYFQNEAQLEKSRLLSDRFSAERPKGSFSTLEIQRTEQGDSAMYLCASSERVYYEQYFGPGTRLTVT.

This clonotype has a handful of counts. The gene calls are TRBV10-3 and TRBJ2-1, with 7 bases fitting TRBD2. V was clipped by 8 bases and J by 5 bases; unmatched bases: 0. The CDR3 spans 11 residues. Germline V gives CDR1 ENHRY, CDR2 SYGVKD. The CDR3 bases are TGTGCCATCGGGAGGGACAATGAGCAGTTCTTC. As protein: CAIGRDNEQFF.

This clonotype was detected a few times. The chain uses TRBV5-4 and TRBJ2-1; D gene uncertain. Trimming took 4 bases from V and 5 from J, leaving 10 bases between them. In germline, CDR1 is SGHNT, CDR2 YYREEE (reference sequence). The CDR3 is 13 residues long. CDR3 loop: CASSTDADNEQFF. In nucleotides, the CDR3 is TGTGCCAGCAGCACCGACGCAGACAATGAGCAGTTCTTC.

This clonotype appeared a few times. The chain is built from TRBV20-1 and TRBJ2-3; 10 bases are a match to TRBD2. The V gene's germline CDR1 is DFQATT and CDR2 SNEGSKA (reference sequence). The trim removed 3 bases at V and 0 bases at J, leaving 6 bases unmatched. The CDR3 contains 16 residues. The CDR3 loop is CSARGLAGVSTDTQYF. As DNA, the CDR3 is TGCAGTGCTAGGGGGCTAGCGGGGGTGAGCACAGATACGCAGTATTTT.

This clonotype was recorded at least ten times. This CDR3 is CSASKGQRDTQYF. CDR3 in DNA: TGCAGTGCTAGTAAGGGTCAGAGGGATACGCAGTATTTT. The chain combines TRBV20-1 with TRBJ2-3, with D unresolved. CDR1 is DFQATT, CDR2 SNEGSKA, per germline (reference sequence). Trimming stripped 3 bases from V and 6 bases from J, with 13 bases between. The CDR3 totals 13 residues.

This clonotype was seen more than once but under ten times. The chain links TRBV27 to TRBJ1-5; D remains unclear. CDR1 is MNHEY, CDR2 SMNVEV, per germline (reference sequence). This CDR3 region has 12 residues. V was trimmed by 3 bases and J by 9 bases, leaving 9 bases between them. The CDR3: CASSFVGRPQHF. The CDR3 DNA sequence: TGTGCCAGCAGTTTCGTAGGGAGGCCCCAGCATTTT.

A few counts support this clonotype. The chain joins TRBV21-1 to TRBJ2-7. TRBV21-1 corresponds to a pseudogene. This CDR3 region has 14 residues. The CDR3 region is CASSKAHLCYEQYV. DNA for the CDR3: TGTGCCAGCAGCAAAGCGCACTTGTGCTACGAGCAGTACGTC.

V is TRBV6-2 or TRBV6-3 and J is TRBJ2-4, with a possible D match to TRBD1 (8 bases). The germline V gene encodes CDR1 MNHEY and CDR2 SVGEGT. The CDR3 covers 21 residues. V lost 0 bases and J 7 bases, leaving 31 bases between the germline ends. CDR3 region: CASSYSRTVQGAATSTNIQYF. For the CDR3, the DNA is TGTGCCAGCAGTTACTCGAGAACAGTTCAGGGGGCAGCGACTAGCACGAACATTCAGTACTTC.